This T cell receptor (beta chain) was sequenced for a study of response to subunit inactivated influenza vaccine. Study-level results: Authors suggested few new T cells are recruited by each seasonal influenza vaccination.

About this clonotype itself: Its specificity is unknown.

TCRdb redid the calling of the RT-PCR reads with MiXCR, one entry per CDR3 protein. The table includes roughly 670,000 distinct CDR3 sequences, around 15% detected once. Sample: PBMCs from blood, taken 14 to 15 days before vaccination. The origin of this receptor is a man between 45 and 60 years old who received an inactivated influenza vaccine.

CDR3 residues: CASSSPQPNTEAFF. CDR3 nucleotides: TGTGCCAGCAGTTCCCCCCAGCCGAACACTGAAGCTTTCTTT. The V and J genes are TRBV6-5 and TRBJ1-1; D not certain. The V and J ends lost 4 bases and 1 base respectively, with 10 bases between them. Germline V gene data show CDR1 as MNHEY and CDR2 as SVGAGI. The CDR3 has 14 amino acids.